The 14 T cell receptor beta chains in this list originate from one sample, sequenced in a study of PD-1 blockade in classical Hodgkin lymphoma. All patients relapsed after autologous stem cell transplantation, and brentuximab vedotin exposure varied. Sequencing was performed with immunoSEQ multiplex PCR; in TCRdb, only in-frame clones are kept and a portion is missing. The profile shows about 84,000 clones, roughly nine tenths of them singletons. This material consisted of peripheral blood mononuclear cells (PBMCs), taken at baseline. The receptors shown here come from a human donor with classical Hodgkin lymphoma.

The chain is built from TRBV7-9 and TRBJ2-7, with D possibly matching TRBD2 (5 bases). The CDR3 totals 14 residues. Germline V gene lookup returns CDR1 SEHNR and CDR2 FQNEAQ (reference sequence). V was trimmed by 4 bases and J by 3 bases, leaving 13 bases between them. The CDR3 region is CASSSRWSGYEQYF. Written as DNA, the CDR3 is TGTGCCAGCAGCTCCCGCTGGAGCGGCTACGAGCAGTACTTC.

The chain couples TRBV4-1 to TRBJ2-3; perhaps TRBD1 as D (5 bases). Germline assignment: CDR1 MGHRA and CDR2 YSYEKL. Trimming removed 2 bases at V and 4 bases at J, with 16 bases between. The CDR3 totals 16 residues. The CDR3 region has the DNA TGCGCCAGCAGCCAATTAGGTTGGCAGGGCCCAGATACGCAGTATTTT. This codes for CASSQLGWQGPDTQYF.

The chain has TRBV4-3 and TRBJ2-2; D is ambiguous. The CDR3 is 15 residues long. CDR1 LGHNA and CDR2 YSLEER come from the germline V gene. V lost 0 bases and J lost 7, with 12 bases in between. The CDR3 bases are TGCGCCAGCAGCCAAGAGGCTGGCTGGGGCGGGGAGCTGTTTTTT. Protein sequence: CASSQEAGWGGELFF.

J is TRBJ2-3 and V is TRBV7-6; 10 bases line up with TRBD2. V was pared by 4 bases and J by 0 bases, with 10 bases of the junction left unmatched. The CDR3 extends over 18 amino acids. Germline V gene lookup returns CDR1 SGHVS and CDR2 FNYEAQ. The CDR3 sequence is CASSWLAGGPSSTDTQYF. CDR3 in DNA: TGTGCCAGCAGCTGGTTAGCGGGAGGCCCCTCTAGCACAGATACGCAGTATTTT.

This clone is hyperexpanded within its sample. V usage is TRBV6-5 and J usage is TRBJ2-5; a possible D gene is TRBD1 (6 bases). This CDR3 is 14 amino acids long. The germline V gene has CDR1 MNHEY and CDR2 SVGAGI. V was shortened by 6 bases and J by 1 base, with 12 bases between the two germline ends. CDR3 in amino acids: CASSSWGPQETQYF. In DNA form, the CDR3 reads TGTGCCAGCAGCTCCTGGGGGCCCCAAGAGACCCAGTACTTC.

This chain links TRBV5-6 with TRBJ2-1; D unresolved. Germline CDR1 is SGHDT and CDR2 is YYEEEE. Trimming removed 0 bases at V and 2 bases at J, with 6 bases between. There are 14 residues in the CDR3. CDR3 sequence: CASSLAAAYNEQFF. The CDR3 DNA sequence: TGTGCCAGCAGCTTGGCTGCGGCCTACAATGAGCAGTTCTTC.

The chain employs TRBV4-3 and TRBJ1-1, with 9 bases lining up with TRBD1. With V trimmed by 4 bases and J by 3 bases, 15 bases remained unmatched. From germline, CDR1 is LGHNA and CDR2 YSLEER. The CDR3 is 18 residues long. The CDR3 is CASSLKIWTGARHTEAFF. DNA for the CDR3: TGCGCCAGCAGCCTAAAGATATGGACAGGGGCAAGGCACACTGAAGCTTTCTTT.

V usage is TRBV30 and J usage is TRBJ1-5; possibly TRBD1 for D (5 bases). The CDR3 totals 13 residues. Germline V CDR1 and CDR2: GTSNPN, SVGIG (reference sequence). With 1 base removed from V and 2 bases from J, the gap between germline ends came to 6 bases. CDR3 DNA sequence: TGTGCCTGGAGTGCGGGGGGCAATCAGCCCCAGCATTTT. This codes for CAWSAGGNQPQHF.

The chain combines TRBV7-9 with TRBJ2-1, with D tentatively TRBD1 or TRBD2 (5 bases each). The CDR3 runs to 18 residues. The V end was cut by 3 bases, the J end by 4 bases, with 22 bases between. Germline V gives CDR1 SEHNR, CDR2 FQNEAQ (reference sequence). The CDR3 bases are TGTGCCAGCAGCTTCTACACATTGGCGTGGGGGAATTACAATGAGCAGTTCTTC. Its translation: CASSFYTLAWGNYNEQFF.

This sequence joins TRBV6-5 and TRBJ1-2; TRBD1 aligns across 10 bases. The CDR3 contains 14 residues. From germline, CDR1 is MNHEY and CDR2 SVGAGI. V lost 6 bases to trimming and J lost 6 bases; unmatched junction nucleotides: 7. This CDR3 reads CASSSGTGADGYTF. CDR3 sequence (DNA): TGTGCCAGCAGCTCCGGGACAGGGGCGGATGGCTACACCTTC.

This clone is a singleton in its sample. The rearrangement joins TRBV10-2 to TRBJ2-7, with D tentatively TRBD2 (5 bases). The ends were cut back, 3 bases at V and 3 bases at J, with 12 bases in the middle. Germline V CDR1 and CDR2: WSHSY, SAAADI. CDR3 size: 14 residues. The CDR3: CASSDRGMIYEQYF. For the CDR3, the DNA is TGCGCCAGCAGTGATAGAGGGATGATCTACGAGCAGTACTTC.

The chain has TRBV5-4 and TRBJ2-7; D is tentatively TRBD1 or TRBD2 (5 bases each). CDR3 size: 13 residues. Germline loops: CDR1 SGHNT, CDR2 YYREEE (reference sequence). The V end lost 4 bases, the J end lost 3 bases, and 11 bases lay between the germline ends. CDR3 coding DNA: TGTGCCAGCAGCGGGGGAACCAGCTACGAGCAGTACTTC. This encodes CASSGGTSYEQYF.

This chain joins TRBV19 and TRBJ2-2, with D hard to call. Germline V CDR1 and CDR2: LNHDA, SQIVND (reference sequence). Trimming left V 6 bases short and J 5 bases short, with 4 bases between. The CDR3 runs 11 residues. CDR3 DNA: TGTGCCAGTAGGGTGACCGGGGAGCTGTTTTTT. This encodes CASRVTGELFF. The full variable domain, its missing parts supplied by reference TRBV19 and TRBJ2-2, is DGGITQSPKYLFRKEGQNVTLSCEQNLNHDAMYWYRQDPGQGLRLIYYSQIVNDFQKGDIAEGYSVSREKKESFPLTVTSAQKNPTAFYLCASRVTGELFFGEGSRLTVL.

This chain links TRBV30 with TRBJ1-2, with D hard to call. Trimming took off 3 bases at V and 13 bases at J, with 12 bases between the two ends. The CDR3 covers 10 residues. CDR1 and CDR2 (germline): GTSNPN, SVGIG (reference sequence). The CDR3, as DNA: TGTGCCTGGAGGCTCTACCCCCTCACCTTC. It codes for CAWRLYPLTF.